These 13 T cell receptor beta chains were all obtained from the same sample, sequenced in a study of lymphopenia after photon versus proton radiotherapy. The repertoire was sequenced with immunoSEQ multiplex PCR; TCRdb's copy has only in-frame clones and lacks some. The sample shows 15,000 to 20,000 clones, around nine tenths of them seen only once. The sample in question was peripheral blood, obtained from a patient treated with proton-based radiotherapy. The receptor source for this set is a man in his 70s with pancreatic cancer.

The chain joins TRBV5-1 to TRBJ1-1, with D possibly being TRBD1 (6 bases). There are 15 residues in the CDR3. V lost 4 bases, J lost 1 base, and 14 bases lay in between. Germline V gives CDR1 SGHRS, CDR2 YFSETQ. The CDR3 sequence: CASSPGGLGNTEAFF. CDR3 DNA: TGCGCCAGCAGCCCCGGGGGGCTGGGGAACACTGAAGCTTTCTTT.

The table lists this clone with a count of one. The CDR3 nucleotides read TGTGCCAGCTCACTAGACATAAGCTCTGGAAACACCATATATTTT. Protein sequence: CASSLDISSGNTIYF. This chain uses TRBV18 with TRBJ1-3; D unresolved. The germline V gene has CDR1 KGHSH and CDR2 LQKENI. The CDR3 consists of 15 residues. Trimming removed 4 bases at V and 0 bases at J, with 10 bases between. Looking up the rest from reference TRBV18 and TRBJ1-3 gives the full variable domain: NAGVMQNPRHLVRRRGQEARLRCSPMKGHSHVYWYRQLPEEGLKFMVYLQKENIIDESGMPKERFSAEFPKEGPSILRIQQVVRGDSAAYFCASSLDISSGNTIYFGEGSWLTVV.

This chain connects TRBV5-1 to TRBJ2-7; 8 bases are shared with TRBD1. The germline CDR1 and CDR2 sequences are SGHRS and YFSETQ. The CDR3 is 16 amino acids. Trimming removed 3 bases from V and 2 bases from J; junction bases left unmatched: 10. For the CDR3, the DNA is TGCGCCAGCAGCTCCCGCGGACAGGGAATTACCTACGAGCAGTACTTC. This codes for CASSSRGQGITYEQYF.

J is TRBJ1-2 and V is TRBV20-1; 10 bases align to TRBD1. CDR1 is DFQATT, CDR2 SNEGSKA, per germline (reference sequence). The CDR3 covers 11 residues. The ends lost 8 bases at V and 7 bases at J; junction bases unmatched: 4. CDR3 amino acids: CSSTGGSGYTF. The DNA of the CDR3 is TGCAGTTCGACAGGGGGCAGTGGCTACACCTTC.

The V gene is TRBV7-2, the J gene TRBJ1-4, with TRBD1 matching 7 bases. The germline gives CDR1 SGHTA, CDR2 FQGNSA. J was trimmed by 6 bases and V by 5 bases; bases with no gene match: 6. CDR3 size: 14 residues. The CDR3 DNA reads as TGTGCCAGCAGCCTACGACAGGGTTATGAAAAACTGTTTTTT. This encodes CASSLRQGYEKLFF.

The J gene is TRBJ1-3, the V gene TRBV5-4; no reliable D call. The CDR3 covers 17 residues. Between the trimmed V and J ends, which lost 2 bases and 0 bases, there was a span of 15 bases. Germline lookup yields CDR1 SGHNT and CDR2 YYREEE (reference sequence). The CDR3 nucleotides read TGTGCCAGCAGCTTTTTTCAAGCCGGGTTCTCTGGAAACACCATATATTTT. This sequence encodes CASSFFQAGFSGNTIYF.

CDR3 region: CASSQVQGVNEKLFF. The CDR3 region has the DNA TGCGCCAGCAGCCAGGTTCAGGGAGTTAATGAAAAACTGTTTTTT. V and J are TRBV4-1 and TRBJ1-4, with D maybe TRBD1 (5 bases). V was shortened by 3 bases and J by 4 bases, with 12 bases between the two germline ends. Germline lookup yields CDR1 MGHRA and CDR2 YSYEKL. The CDR3 is 15 amino acids.

This clone appeared a single time. This sequence joins TRBV11-3 and TRBJ2-1; D gene uncertain. V lost 0 bases and J lost 7, with 16 bases in between. CDR3 length: 16 residues. The germline V gene has CDR1 SGHNT and CDR2 YENEEA. In nucleotides, the CDR3 is TGTGCCAGCAGCTTAGAAGTAGCCCGGGCTTTAAATGAGCAGTTCTTC. Amino acid sequence: CASSLEVARALNEQFF. The variable domain in full, with the rest retrieved from reference TRBV11-3 and TRBJ2-1, is EAGVVQSPRYKIIEKKQPVAFWCNPISGHNTLYWYLQNLGQGPELLIRYENEEAVDDSQLPKDRFSAERLKGVDSTLKIQPAELGDSAVYLCASSLEVARALNEQFFGPGTRLTVL.

The chain links TRBV6-1 to TRBJ2-7; TRBD2 matches at 10 bases. The J segment lost 6 bases and the V segment lost 5 bases, leaving 7 bases of the junction unmatched. CDR1 is MNHNS, CDR2 SASEGT, per germline. This CDR3 is 14 amino acids long. In nucleotides, the CDR3 is TGTGCCAGCAGTAATAGCGGGGGGAGCTCCGAGCAGTACTTC. This encodes CASSNSGGSSEQYF.

The V call is TRBV6-6, the J call TRBJ1-2; D is possibly TRBD1 (5 bases). The germline V and J ends were trimmed by 7 bases and 0 bases, with 12 bases remaining between them. The CDR3 runs 14 residues. Per the germline V gene, CDR1 is MNHNY and CDR2 is SVGAGI (reference sequence). CDR3 coding DNA: TGTGCCAGCACCCCCTCAGGGACTAACTATGGCTACACCTTC. Encoded protein: CASTPSGTNYGYTF.

The chain recombines TRBV6-5 with TRBJ1-2, with 8 bases that match TRBD1. The CDR3 length is 14 residues. Germline V gene data show CDR1 as MNHEY and CDR2 as SVGAGI. The J segment lost 3 bases and the V segment lost 11 bases, leaving 11 bases of the junction unmatched. DNA of the CDR3: TGTGCCGTCCAGGGGGCCCTCAGTCACTATGGCTACACCTTC. It is translated as CAVQGALSHYGYTF.

The chain employs TRBV6-1 and TRBJ2-1; the D is unclear. The ends were cut back, 1 base at V and 3 bases at J, with 22 bases in the middle. CDR1 and CDR2 from the germline V gene are MNHNS and SASEGT. This CDR3 region has 19 residues. The CDR3 region has the DNA TGTGCCAGCAGTGAAGGGATTGGCGGATACCAAGACCTCTACAATGAGCAGTTCTTC. Translation: CASSEGIGGYQDLYNEQFF.

The chain joins TRBV9 to TRBJ2-1; D is unresolved. Trimming left V 4 bases short and J 0 bases short, with 11 bases between. CDR3 size: 15 residues. Germline loops: CDR1 SGDLS, CDR2 YYNGEE. The CDR3 DNA reads TGTGCCAGCAGCCCGCATGGCAGCTCCTACAATGAGCAGTTCTTC. Translation: CASSPHGSSYNEQFF.